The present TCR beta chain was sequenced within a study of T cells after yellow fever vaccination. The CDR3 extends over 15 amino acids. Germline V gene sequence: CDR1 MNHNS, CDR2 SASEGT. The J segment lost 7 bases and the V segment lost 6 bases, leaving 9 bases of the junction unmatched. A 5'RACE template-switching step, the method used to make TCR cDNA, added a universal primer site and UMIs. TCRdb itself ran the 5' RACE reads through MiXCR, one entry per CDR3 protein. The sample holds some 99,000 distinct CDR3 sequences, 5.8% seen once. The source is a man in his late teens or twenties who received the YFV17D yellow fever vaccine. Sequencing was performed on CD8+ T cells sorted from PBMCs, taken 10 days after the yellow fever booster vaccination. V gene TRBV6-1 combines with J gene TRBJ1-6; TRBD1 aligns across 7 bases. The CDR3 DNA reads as TGTGCCAGCAGAAAAACGACAGGGAAGAATTCACCCCTCCACTTT. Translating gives CASRKTTGKNSPLHF.